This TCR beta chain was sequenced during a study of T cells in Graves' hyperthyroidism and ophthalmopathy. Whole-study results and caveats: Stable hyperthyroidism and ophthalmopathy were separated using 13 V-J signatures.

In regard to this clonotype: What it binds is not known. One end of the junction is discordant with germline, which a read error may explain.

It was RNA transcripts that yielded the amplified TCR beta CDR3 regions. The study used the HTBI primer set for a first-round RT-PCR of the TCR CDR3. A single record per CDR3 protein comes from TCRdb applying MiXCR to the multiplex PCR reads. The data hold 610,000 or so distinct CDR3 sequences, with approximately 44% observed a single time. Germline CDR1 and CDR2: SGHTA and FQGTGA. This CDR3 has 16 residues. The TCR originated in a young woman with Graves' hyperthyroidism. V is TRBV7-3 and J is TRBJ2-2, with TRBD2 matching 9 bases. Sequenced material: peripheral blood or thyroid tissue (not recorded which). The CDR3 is CASSPGGLAGTGEPFF. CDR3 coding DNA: TGTGCCAGCAGCCCAGGGGGACTAGCAGGCACCGGGGAGCCGTTTTTT.